The rows below give T cell receptor beta chains drawn from one sample of a study of T cell repertoires in aging, cancer and after chemotherapy. TCRdb ran MiXCR on the multiplex PCR reads and lists one entry per CDR3 protein. The repertoire holds about 6,200 distinct CDR3 sequences, with roughly 28% as singletons. The source material was blood. The receptors come from a human donor in good health. Each CDR3 is given with its conserved first and last residue. The D gene is left open where the match is weak. Expanded clones are given a class, and other clones once, few, many or no size at all.

.,TRBJ2-5,TRBV6-2/TRBV6-3,TRBD2,TGTGCCAGCAGTCCAACCGGGACTAGCCAAGAGACCCAGTACTTC,CASSPTGTSQETQYF
.,TRBJ2-3,TRBV6-5,.,TGTGCCAGCAGTTACTCGACGAGGGATACGCAGTATTTT,CASSYSTRDTQYF
medium-sized,TRBJ1-5,TRBV24-1,.,TGTGCCACCAGTGATAGGGATAGCAATCAGCCCCAGCATTTT,CATSDRDSNQPQHF
.,TRBJ2-1,TRBV12-3/TRBV12-4,TRBD2,TGTGCCAGCAGTCCCCGGGAGGGCTACAATGAGCAGTTCTTC,CASSPREGYNEQFF
medium-sized,TRBJ1-2,TRBV20-1,TRBD1,TGCAGTGCTAGATTGACAGGGTATGGCTACACCTTC,CSARLTGYGYTF
medium-sized,TRBJ2-2,TRBV7-9,TRBD2,TGTGCCAGCAGCTTAGGTAGCGGGGCGAACACCGGGGAGCTGTTTTTT,CASSLGSGANTGELFF
medium-sized,TRBJ2-7,TRBV27,.,TGTGCCAGCAGCAGTAGCCTCTCGTTGGGGGCCCTCGAGCAGTACTTC,CASSSSLSLGALEQYF
medium-sized,TRBJ2-1,TRBV6-5,.,TGTGCCAGCAGTCTGGCAGGGGGGACCAATGAGCAGTTCTTC,CASSLAGGTNEQFF
medium-sized,TRBJ1-3,TRBV30,.,TGTGCCTGGAGTGAAGGGTCAGCCTCTGGAAACACCATATATTTT,CAWSEGSASGNTIYF
.,TRBJ2-1,TRBV6-2/TRBV6-3,.,TGTGCCAGCAGGGATTTGCAGGGGACCCCCGGTTACAATGAGCAGTTCTTC,CASRDLQGTPGYNEQFF
.,TRBJ2-1,TRBV19,.,TGTGCCAGTAGTATCCAGGGTCGCAATGAGCAGTTCTTC,CASSIQGRNEQFF
.,TRBJ2-3,TRBV20-1,.,TGCAGTGTAGCCGGGCCGAGCACAGATACGCAGTATTTT,CSVAGPSTDTQYF
.,TRBJ2-1,TRBV6-4,TRBD2,TGTGCCAGCAGTGAAGCGGGAGGCTACAATGAGCAGTTCTTC,CASSEAGGYNEQFF
few,TRBJ2-1,TRBV4-2,.,TGTGCCAGCAGCCAACTCTGGGACCTTTACAATGAGCAGTTCTTC,CASSQLWDLYNEQFF
medium-sized,TRBJ1-1,TRBV6-1,.,TGTGCCAGCAGTGGGGGGGCCGAGGGCACTGAAGCTTTCTTT,CASSGGAEGTEAFF
medium-sized,TRBJ2-3,TRBV29-1,.,TGCAGCCACTCTGGGAGCACAGATACGCAGTATTTT,CSHSGSTDTQYF
few,TRBJ2-1,TRBV6-4,TRBD2,TGTGCCAGCAGTGAAGCGGGAGGCTCCTACAATGAGCAGTTCTTC,CASSEAGGSYNEQFF
few,TRBJ2-5,TRBV20-1,.,TGCAGTGCTAGTACGGGACTCCAAGAGACCCAGTACTTC,CSASTGLQETQYF
.,TRBJ2-4,TRBV6-2/TRBV6-3,TRBD2,TGTGCCAGCAGTGAAGGGACTAGCGGCCGGGTATACTTC,CASSEGTSGRVYF
large,TRBJ1-1,TRBV29-1,.,TGCAGCGTACGGGACCGACAGAACACTGAAGCTTTCTTT,CSVRDRQNTEAFF
.,TRBJ2-1,TRBV20-1,TRBD2,TGCAGTGCTAGCTTAGCGGGAGTCTCCTACAATGAGCAGTTCTTC,CSASLAGVSYNEQFF
medium-sized,TRBJ1-6,TRBV5-1,.,TGCGCCAGCAGCTTGGAGGCCAGGGGCGATTCACCCCTCCACTTT,CASSLEARGDSPLHF
.,TRBJ1-2,TRBV12-3/TRBV12-4,.,TGTGCCAGCAGGGACCACGGGTCGGGCTATGGCTACACCTTC,CASRDHGSGYGYTF
few,TRBJ2-3,TRBV30,TRBD2,TGTGCCTGGAGTGTACTTAGCGGGGTCACAGATACGCAGTATTTT,CAWSVLSGVTDTQYF
.,TRBJ2-1,TRBV9,.,TGTGCCAGCAGCGTTGGCGAGAGCTCCTACAATGAGCAGTTCTTC,CASSVGESSYNEQFF
.,TRBJ2-1,TRBV7-9,TRBD2,TGTGCCAGCAGCCAAACAATGGGGGGAGGGCCCAATGAGCAGTTCTTC,CASSQTMGGGPNEQFF
few,TRBJ2-7,TRBV2,TRBD2,TGTGCCAGCAACCCCCCCCGAGGGGAGGGCTACGAGCAGTACTTC,CASNPPRGEGYEQYF
medium-sized,TRBJ2-3,TRBV6-1,TRBD1,TGTGCCAGCAGTAAAAAGGGTGACAGGGTGGTCGGAGATACGCAGTATTTT,CASSKKGDRVVGDTQYF
medium-sized,TRBJ2-1,TRBV19,TRBD2,TGTGCCAGTAGTACCACCAAACTAGCGGCGCTTTACAATGAGCAGTTCTTC,CASSTTKLAALYNEQFF